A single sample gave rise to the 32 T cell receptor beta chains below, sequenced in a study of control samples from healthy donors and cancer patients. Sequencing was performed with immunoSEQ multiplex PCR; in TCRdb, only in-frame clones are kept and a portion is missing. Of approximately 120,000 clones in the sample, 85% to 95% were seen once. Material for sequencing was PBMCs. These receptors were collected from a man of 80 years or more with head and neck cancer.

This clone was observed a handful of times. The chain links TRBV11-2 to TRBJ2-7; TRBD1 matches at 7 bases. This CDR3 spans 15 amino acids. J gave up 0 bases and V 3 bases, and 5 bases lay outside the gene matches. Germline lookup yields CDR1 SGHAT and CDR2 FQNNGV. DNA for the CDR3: TGTGCCAGCAGCTTGGAAACAGGGGACTCCTACGAGCAGTACTTC. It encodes CASSLETGDSYEQYF.

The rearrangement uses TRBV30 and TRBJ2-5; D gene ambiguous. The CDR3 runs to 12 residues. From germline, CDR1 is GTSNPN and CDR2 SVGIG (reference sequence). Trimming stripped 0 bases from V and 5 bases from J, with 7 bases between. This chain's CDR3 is CAWSVAMETQYF. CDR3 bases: TGTGCCTGGAGTGTGGCCATGGAGACCCAGTACTTC.

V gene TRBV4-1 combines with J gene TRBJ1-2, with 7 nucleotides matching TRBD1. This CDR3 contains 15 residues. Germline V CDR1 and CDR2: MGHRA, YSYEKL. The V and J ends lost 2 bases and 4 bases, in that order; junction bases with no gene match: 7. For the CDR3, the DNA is TGCGCCAGCAGCCAATTTGATACAGGGGCCTATGGCTACACCTTC. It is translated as CASSQFDTGAYGYTF.

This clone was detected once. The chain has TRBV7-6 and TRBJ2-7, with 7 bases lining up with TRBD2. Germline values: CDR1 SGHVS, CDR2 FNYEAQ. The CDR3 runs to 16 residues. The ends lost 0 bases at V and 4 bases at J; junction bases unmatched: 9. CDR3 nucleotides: TGTGCCAGCAGCTTAGCGGGGAGGGTTAGGCGTTACGAGCAGTACTTC. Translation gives CASSLAGRVRRYEQYF. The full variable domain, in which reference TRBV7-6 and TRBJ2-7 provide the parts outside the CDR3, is GAGVSQSPRYKVTKRGQDVALRCDPISGHVSLYWYRQALGQGPEFLTYFNYEAQQDKSGLPNDRFSAERPEGSISTLTIQRTEQRDSAMYRCASSLAGRVRRYEQYFGPGTRLTVT.

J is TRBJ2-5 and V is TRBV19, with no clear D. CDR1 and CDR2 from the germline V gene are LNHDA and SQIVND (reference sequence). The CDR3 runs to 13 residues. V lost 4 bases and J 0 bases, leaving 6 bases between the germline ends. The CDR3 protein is CASSTDDQETQYF. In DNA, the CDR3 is TGTGCCAGTAGTACAGACGACCAAGAGACCCAGTACTTC. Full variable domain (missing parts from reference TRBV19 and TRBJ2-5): DGGITQSPKYLFRKEGQNVTLSCEQNLNHDAMYWYRQDPGQGLRLIYYSQIVNDFQKGDIAEGYSVSREKKESFPLTVTSAQKNPTAFYLCASSTDDQETQYFGPGTRLLVL.

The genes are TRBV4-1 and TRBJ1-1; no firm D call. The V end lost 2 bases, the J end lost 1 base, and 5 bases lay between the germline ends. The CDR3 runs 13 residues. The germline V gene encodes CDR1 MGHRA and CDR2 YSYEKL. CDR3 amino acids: CASSQTQNTEAFF. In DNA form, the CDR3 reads TGCGCCAGCAGCCAAACACAGAACACTGAAGCTTTCTTT.

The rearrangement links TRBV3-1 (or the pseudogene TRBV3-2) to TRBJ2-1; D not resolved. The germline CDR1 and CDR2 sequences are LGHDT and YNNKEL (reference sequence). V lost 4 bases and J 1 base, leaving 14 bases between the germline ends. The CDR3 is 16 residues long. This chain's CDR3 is CASSRNLGGSYNEQFF. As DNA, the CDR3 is TGTGCCAGCAGCCGAAATCTGGGCGGTTCCTACAATGAGCAGTTCTTC.

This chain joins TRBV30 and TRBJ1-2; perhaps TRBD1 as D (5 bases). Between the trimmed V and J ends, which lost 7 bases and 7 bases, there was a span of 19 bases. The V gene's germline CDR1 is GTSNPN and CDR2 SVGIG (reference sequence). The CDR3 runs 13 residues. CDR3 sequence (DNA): TGTGCCTCGGAAGACATGGGGGTGGGTGGCTACACCTTC. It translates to CASEDMGVGGYTF.

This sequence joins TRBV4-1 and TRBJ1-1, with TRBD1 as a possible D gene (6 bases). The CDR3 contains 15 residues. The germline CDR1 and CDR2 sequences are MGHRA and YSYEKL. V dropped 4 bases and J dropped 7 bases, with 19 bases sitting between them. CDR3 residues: CASSPQSTWGHEAFF. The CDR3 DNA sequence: TGCGCCAGCAGCCCCCAATCAACTTGGGGGCATGAAGCTTTCTTT.

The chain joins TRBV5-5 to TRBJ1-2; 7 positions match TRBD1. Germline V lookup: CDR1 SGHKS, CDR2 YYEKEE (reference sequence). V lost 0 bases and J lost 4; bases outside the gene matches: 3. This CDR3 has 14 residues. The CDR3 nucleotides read TGTGCCAGCAGCTTGGACAGGGACAGCTATGGCTACACCTTC. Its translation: CASSLDRDSYGYTF.

CDR3 DNA sequence: TGTGCCTGGACCCACTGGGGGGGCTACGAGCAGTACTTC. It yields the protein CAWTHWGGYEQYF. V usage is TRBV30 and J usage is TRBJ2-7; 7 bases are shared with TRBD2. Per germline, CDR1 GTSNPN and CDR2 SVGIG (reference sequence). CDR3 length equals 13 residues. The ends lost 4 bases at V and 3 bases at J; junction bases unmatched: 6.

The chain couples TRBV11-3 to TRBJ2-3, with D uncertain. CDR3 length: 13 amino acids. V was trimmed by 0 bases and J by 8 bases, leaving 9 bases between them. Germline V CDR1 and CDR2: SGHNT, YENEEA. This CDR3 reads CASSLDSRATQYF. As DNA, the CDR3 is TGTGCCAGCAGCTTAGATAGCCGGGCTACGCAGTATTTT.

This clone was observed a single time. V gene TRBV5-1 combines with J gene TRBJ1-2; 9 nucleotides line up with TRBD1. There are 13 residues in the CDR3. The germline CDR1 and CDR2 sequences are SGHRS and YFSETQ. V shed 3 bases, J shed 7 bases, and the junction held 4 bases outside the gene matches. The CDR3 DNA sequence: TGCGCCAGCAGCTCCGGGACAGGGATTGGCTACACCTTC. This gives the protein CASSSGTGIGYTF.

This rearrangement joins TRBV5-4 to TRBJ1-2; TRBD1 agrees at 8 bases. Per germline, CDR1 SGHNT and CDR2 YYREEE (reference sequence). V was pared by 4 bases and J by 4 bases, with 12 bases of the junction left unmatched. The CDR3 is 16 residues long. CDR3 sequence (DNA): TGTGCCAGCAGCCTATTAGACAGGGGCGTTTCCTATGGCTACACCTTC. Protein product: CASSLLDRGVSYGYTF.

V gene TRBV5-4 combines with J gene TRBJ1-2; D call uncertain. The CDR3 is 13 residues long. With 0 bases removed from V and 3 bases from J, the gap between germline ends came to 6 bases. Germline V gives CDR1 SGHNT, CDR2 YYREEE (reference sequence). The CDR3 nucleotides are TGTGCCAGCAGCTTGGTACGGGACTATGGCTACACCTTC. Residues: CASSLVRDYGYTF.

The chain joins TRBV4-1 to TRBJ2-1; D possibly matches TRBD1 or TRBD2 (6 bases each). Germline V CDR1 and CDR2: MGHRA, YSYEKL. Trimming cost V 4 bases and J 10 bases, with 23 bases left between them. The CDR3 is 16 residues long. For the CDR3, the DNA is TGCGCCAGCAGCCCGTTAGGGGGACTCTTGGCAAGGGAGCAGTTCTTC. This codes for CASSPLGGLLAREQFF.

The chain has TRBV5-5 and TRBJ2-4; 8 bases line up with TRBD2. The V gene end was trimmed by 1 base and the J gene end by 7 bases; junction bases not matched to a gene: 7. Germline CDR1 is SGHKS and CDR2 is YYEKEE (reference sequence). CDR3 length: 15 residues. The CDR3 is CASSLIAGMANIQYF. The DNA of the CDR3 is TGTGCCAGCAGCTTGATAGCGGGGATGGCGAACATTCAGTACTTC.

CDR3: CATSTSAGGGASTDTQYF. The CDR3 nucleotides read TGTGCCACCAGCACCTCGGCAGGCGGGGGGGCCAGCACAGATACGCAGTATTTT. V is TRBV24-1 and J is TRBJ2-3; 9 positions match TRBD2. Looked up from germline, CDR1 is KGHDR and CDR2 is SFDVKD. J gave up 0 bases and V 7 bases, and 13 bases lay outside the gene matches. The CDR3 has 18 amino acids.

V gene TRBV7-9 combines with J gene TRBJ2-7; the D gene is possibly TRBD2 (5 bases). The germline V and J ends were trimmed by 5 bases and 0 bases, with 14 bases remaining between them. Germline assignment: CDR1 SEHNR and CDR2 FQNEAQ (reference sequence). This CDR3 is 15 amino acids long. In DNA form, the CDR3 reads TGTGCCAGCAGCCCAGTGGCGGGCCCCTCCTACGAGCAGTACTTC. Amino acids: CASSPVAGPSYEQYF. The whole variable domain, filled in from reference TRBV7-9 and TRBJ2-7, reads DTGVSQNPRHKITKRGQNVTFRCDPISEHNRLYWYRQTLGQGPEFLTYFQNEAQLEKSRLLSDRFSAERPKGSFSTLEIQRTEQGDSAMYLCASSPVAGPSYEQYFGPGTRLTVT.

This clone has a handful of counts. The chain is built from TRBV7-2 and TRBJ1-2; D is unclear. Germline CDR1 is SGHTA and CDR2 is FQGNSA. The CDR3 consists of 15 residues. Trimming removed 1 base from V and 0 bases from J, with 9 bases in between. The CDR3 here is CASSLGLAANYGYTF. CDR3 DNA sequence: TGTGCCAGCAGCTTAGGGTTGGCTGCTAACTATGGCTACACCTTC.

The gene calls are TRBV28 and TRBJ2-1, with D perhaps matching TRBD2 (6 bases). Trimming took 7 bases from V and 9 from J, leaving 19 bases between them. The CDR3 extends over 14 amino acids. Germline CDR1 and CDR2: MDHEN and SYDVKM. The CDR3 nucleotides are TGTGCCAGCATAGGCGGGACTCGAGGAGGTGAGCAGTTCTTC. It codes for CASIGGTRGGEQFF.

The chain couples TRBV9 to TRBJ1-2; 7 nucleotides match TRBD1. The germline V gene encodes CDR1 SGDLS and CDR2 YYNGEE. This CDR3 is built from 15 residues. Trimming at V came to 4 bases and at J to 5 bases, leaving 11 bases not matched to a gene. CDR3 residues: CASSPRTGSIYGYTF. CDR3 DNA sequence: TGTGCCAGCAGCCCTCGGACAGGTAGCATATATGGCTACACCTTC.

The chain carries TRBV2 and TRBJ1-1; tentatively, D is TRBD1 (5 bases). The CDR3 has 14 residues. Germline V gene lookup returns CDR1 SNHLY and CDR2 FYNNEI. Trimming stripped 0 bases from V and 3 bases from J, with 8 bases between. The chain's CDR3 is CASSEARGYTEAFF. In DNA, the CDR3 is TGTGCCAGCAGTGAAGCAAGGGGCTACACTGAAGCTTTCTTT.

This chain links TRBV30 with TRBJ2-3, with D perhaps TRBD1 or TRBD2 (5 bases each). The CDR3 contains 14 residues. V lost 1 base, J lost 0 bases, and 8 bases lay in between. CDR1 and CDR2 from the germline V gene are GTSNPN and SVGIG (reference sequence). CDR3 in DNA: TGTGCCTGGAGTGCGGGGACCAGCACAGATACGCAGTATTTT. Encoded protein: CAWSAGTSTDTQYF.

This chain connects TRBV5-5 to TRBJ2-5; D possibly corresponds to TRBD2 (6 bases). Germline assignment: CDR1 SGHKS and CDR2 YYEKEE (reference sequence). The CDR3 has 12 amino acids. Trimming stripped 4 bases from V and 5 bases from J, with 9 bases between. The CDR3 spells CASSGAGETQYF. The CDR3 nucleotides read TGTGCCAGCAGCGGGGCGGGGGAGACCCAGTACTTC.

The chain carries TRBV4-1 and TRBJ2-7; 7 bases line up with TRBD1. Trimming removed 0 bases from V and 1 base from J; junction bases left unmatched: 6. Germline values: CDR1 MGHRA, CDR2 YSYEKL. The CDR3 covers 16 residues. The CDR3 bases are TGCGCCAGCAGCCAAGACGGGCAGGGGGTTTCCTACGAGCAGTACTTC. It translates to CASSQDGQGVSYEQYF.

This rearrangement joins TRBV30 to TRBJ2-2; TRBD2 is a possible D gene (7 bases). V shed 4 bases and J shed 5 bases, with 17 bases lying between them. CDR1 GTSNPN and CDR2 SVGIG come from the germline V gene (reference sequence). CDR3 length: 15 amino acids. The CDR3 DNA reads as TGTGCCTGGACAGTTCCTGGGGGGGCGACCGGGGAGCTGTTTTTT. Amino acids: CAWTVPGGATGELFF.

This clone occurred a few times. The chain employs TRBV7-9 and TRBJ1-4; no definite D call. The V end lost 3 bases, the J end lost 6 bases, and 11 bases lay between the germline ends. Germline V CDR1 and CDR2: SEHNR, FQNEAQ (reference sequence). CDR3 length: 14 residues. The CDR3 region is CASSLVSWDEKLFF. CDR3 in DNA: TGTGCCAGCAGCTTGGTGTCCTGGGATGAAAAACTGTTTTTT. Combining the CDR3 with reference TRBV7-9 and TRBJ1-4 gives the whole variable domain DTGVSQNPRHKITKRGQNVTFRCDPISEHNRLYWYRQTLGQGPEFLTYFQNEAQLEKSRLLSDRFSAERPKGSFSTLEIQRTEQGDSAMYLCASSLVSWDEKLFFGSGTQLSVL.

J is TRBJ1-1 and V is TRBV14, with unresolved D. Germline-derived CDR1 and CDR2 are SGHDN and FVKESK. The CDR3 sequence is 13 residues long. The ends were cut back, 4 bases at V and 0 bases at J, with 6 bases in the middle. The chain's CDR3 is CASSPRVNTEAFF. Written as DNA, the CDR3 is TGTGCCAGCAGCCCGAGGGTGAACACTGAAGCTTTCTTT.

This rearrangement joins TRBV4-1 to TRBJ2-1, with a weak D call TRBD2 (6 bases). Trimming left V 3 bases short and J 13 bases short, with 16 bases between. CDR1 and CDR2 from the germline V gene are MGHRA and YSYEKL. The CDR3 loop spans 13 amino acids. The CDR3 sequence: CASSQAGTVSQFF. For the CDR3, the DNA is TGCGCCAGCAGCCAGGCCGGGACTGTCTCACAGTTCTTC.

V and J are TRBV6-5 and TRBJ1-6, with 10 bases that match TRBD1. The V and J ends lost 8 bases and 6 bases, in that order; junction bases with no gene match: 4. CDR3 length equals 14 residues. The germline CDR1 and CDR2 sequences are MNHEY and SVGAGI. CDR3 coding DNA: TGTGCCAGCGGCCGGACAGGGGGTAATTCACCCCTCCACTTT. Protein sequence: CASGRTGGNSPLHF.

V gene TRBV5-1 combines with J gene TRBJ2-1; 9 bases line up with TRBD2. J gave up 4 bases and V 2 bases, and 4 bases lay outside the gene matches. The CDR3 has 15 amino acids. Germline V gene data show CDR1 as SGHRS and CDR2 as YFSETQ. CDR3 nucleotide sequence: TGCGCCAGCAGCTTAGAGCGGGAGGCGTACAATGAGCAGTTCTTC. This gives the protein CASSLEREAYNEQFF.